One sample yielded the 16 T cell receptor beta chains listed below, sequenced in a study of cytomegalovirus exposure and HLA in healthy donors. Amplification used 60 Vbeta primers and 13 Jbeta primers. Using immunoSEQ multiplex PCR, the repertoire was profiled, and TCRdb retains in-frame clones only, with some absent. In the table there are about 67,000 clones, 55% to 80% of which are singletons. The sample taken for sequencing was PBMCs. The receptors shown here come from a woman under 40 in good health and CMV-seronegative.

The chain recombines TRBV9 with TRBJ2-7; TRBD1 aligns across 7 bases. Trimming took 2 bases from V and 1 from J; bases not matched to a gene: 3. The CDR3 loop spans 14 amino acids. Germline CDR1 reads SGDLS; CDR2 reads YYNGEE. The CDR3 protein is CASSVGQLSYEQYF. DNA of the CDR3: TGTGCCAGCAGCGTGGGACAGCTTTCCTACGAGCAGTACTTC.

The V call is TRBV27, the J call TRBJ2-2; 7 bases align to TRBD1. This CDR3 has 16 residues. Trimming cost V 2 bases and J 6 bases; bases outside gene matches: 9. CDR1 and CDR2 from the germline V gene are MNHEY and SMNVEV (reference sequence). CDR3 sequence: CASSLRALTGAGELFF. The CDR3 DNA sequence: TGTGCCAGCAGTTTAAGGGCGCTTACAGGGGCCGGGGAGCTGTTTTTT.

The rearrangement joins TRBV4-1 to TRBJ1-2; D call uncertain. CDR1 and CDR2 from the germline V gene are MGHRA and YSYEKL. V was clipped by 0 bases and J by 4 bases, with 15 bases between them. The CDR3 is 16 amino acids. The CDR3 here is CASSQDALEGGYGYTF. CDR3 coding DNA: TGCGCCAGCAGCCAAGATGCCCTAGAGGGAGGCTATGGCTACACCTTC.

This clone occurred once. The chain couples TRBV7-9 to TRBJ2-1; D perhaps matches TRBD2 (7 bases). CDR3 length equals 14 residues. Germline CDR1 SEHNR, CDR2 FQNEAQ (reference sequence). V was pared by 0 bases and J by 9 bases, with 12 bases between. The CDR3 DNA sequence: TGTGCCAGCAGCTTAGCAGGGGGGGCCGGTGAGCAGTTCTTC. It yields the protein CASSLAGGAGEQFF.

The J gene is TRBJ2-1, the V gene TRBV6-5, with 10 bases identical to TRBD1. The CDR3 runs to 16 residues. Germline V gene sequence: CDR1 MNHEY, CDR2 SVGAGI. Losses at the gene ends were 2 bases for V and 8 bases for J; bases not matched to a gene: 9. The DNA of the CDR3 is TGTGCCAGCAGTTACCGCGGGGGACAGGGGATCGATGAGCAGTTCTTC. Translated: CASSYRGGQGIDEQFF.

V is TRBV7-9 and J is TRBJ2-1; TRBD1 matches at 7 bases. Unmatched junction bases numbered 5, after V lost 6 bases and J lost 0 bases. The CDR3 is 15 amino acids. Germline CDR1 reads SEHNR; CDR2 reads FQNEAQ (reference sequence). The CDR3 region is CASSSTGSSYNEQFF. The CDR3 DNA is TGTGCCAGCAGTTCGACAGGGAGCTCCTACAATGAGCAGTTCTTC.

The V gene is TRBV28, the J gene TRBJ2-5, with 8 bases fitting TRBD2. The CDR3 sequence is 16 residues long. Germline values: CDR1 MDHEN, CDR2 SYDVKM. The J segment lost 9 bases and the V segment lost 5 bases, leaving 17 bases of the junction unmatched. CDR3 bases: TGTGCCAGCAGTCCCGCCCTCGGGGGGGCCTTTGAGGCCCAGTACTTC. Amino acids: CASSPALGGAFEAQYF.

The chain combines TRBV6-8 with TRBJ1-1; D gene unclear. The CDR3 is made up of 14 amino acids. Trimming cost V 5 bases and J 0 bases, with 10 bases left between them. Germline values: CDR1 MNHGY, CDR2 SAAAGT. CDR3: CASSAWTVNTEAFF. DNA for the CDR3: TGTGCCAGCAGTGCCTGGACTGTGAACACTGAAGCTTTCTTT.

The chain joins TRBV7-9 to TRBJ2-4, with 8 positions matching TRBD1. The CDR3 sequence is 19 residues long. V was clipped by 5 bases and J by 0 bases; unmatched bases: 15. Germline values: CDR1 SEHNR, CDR2 FQNEAQ (reference sequence). The CDR3 reads CASSPSGQGIIEAKNIQYF. The CDR3 region has the DNA TGTGCCAGCAGCCCTTCTGGACAGGGTATAATCGAAGCCAAAAACATTCAGTACTTC.

CDR3 sequence (DNA): TGTGCCAGCAGTTTATCCGGCAGGGGGCAGCAGCCCCAGCATTTT. The encoded protein is CASSLSGRGQQPQHF. The chain recombines TRBV28 with TRBJ1-5; TRBD1 matches 8 bases. Looked up from germline, CDR1 is MDHEN and CDR2 is SYDVKM. V shed 1 base, J shed 7 bases, and the junction held 6 bases outside the gene matches. The CDR3 spans 15 residues.

For the CDR3, the DNA is TGTGCCATCAGTGGAGCTTTGGGGAGGGGAAGGGACGAGCAGTACTTC. It is translated as CAISGALGRGRDEQYF. The chain recombines TRBV10-3 with TRBJ2-7; 7 bases fit TRBD2. CDR1 and CDR2 (germline): ENHRY, SYGVKD. The CDR3 is 16 residues long. The V and J ends lost 4 bases and 5 bases, in that order; junction bases with no gene match: 14.

The chain links TRBV28 to TRBJ2-7, with D perhaps matching TRBD1 (6 bases). Germline V gene data show CDR1 as MDHEN and CDR2 as SYDVKM. Trimming pared 5 bases from V and 2 bases from J, leaving 19 bases between. This CDR3 spans 16 amino acids. CDR3 sequence (DNA): TGTGCCAGCAGTCCTTTAGGGGGTGCGTTTGCCTACGAGCAGTACTTC. It codes for CASSPLGGAFAYEQYF.

Comment on this clone: Its ends do not fully match the called genes, so a read error is possible. The chain couples TRBV7-9 to TRBJ1-4; D is ambiguous. The CDR3 sequence is 16 residues long. Germline V gene sequence: CDR1 SEHNR, CDR2 FQNEAQ (reference sequence). The CDR3 nucleotides are TGCGCCAGCAGCCAAGACTACAACAGCGCTAATGAAAAACTGTTTTTT. Amino acid sequence: CASSQDYNSANEKLFF.

The chain combines TRBV29-1 with TRBJ2-3, with 7 bases that match TRBD2. The CDR3 has 15 residues. Germline V CDR1 and CDR2: SQVTM, ANQGSEA. The ends lost 7 bases at V and 5 bases at J; junction bases unmatched: 15. For the CDR3, the DNA is TGCAGCGCTGGGGAGGGTGGGGTCGGGGAAGATACGCAGTATTTT. Amino acid sequence: CSAGEGGVGEDTQYF.

V gene TRBV5-1 combines with J gene TRBJ2-1; 11 positions agree with TRBD2. The CDR3 is 16 residues long. From germline, CDR1 is SGHRS and CDR2 YFSETQ. With V trimmed by 0 bases and J by 6 bases, 5 bases remained unmatched. The CDR3 DNA follows: TGCGCCAGCAGCTTGGTTCTAGCGGGGGGATTCAATGAGCAGTTCTTC. Its translation: CASSLVLAGGFNEQFF.

The gene calls are TRBV5-6 and TRBJ2-2; TRBD1 matches 7 bases. Trimming removed 2 bases from V and 6 bases from J; junction bases left unmatched: 10. The CDR3 runs 16 residues. Looked up from germline, CDR1 is SGHDT and CDR2 is YYEEEE. CDR3: CASSFPDDRDPGELFF. For the CDR3, the DNA is TGTGCCAGCAGCTTCCCCGACGACAGGGACCCCGGGGAGCTGTTTTTT.